The 20 T cell receptor beta chains given below trace back to one sample, sequenced in a study of T cell responses to AZD1222 COVID-19 vaccine. Profiled with immunoSEQ multiplex PCR; TCRdb holds only in-frame clones, not every one. The sample holds 7,500 to 9,000 clones, 85% to 90% seen once. This specimen consisted of peripheral blood, obtained 28 days after the second AZD1222 dose. All receptors derive from an adult who received the AZD1222 COVID-19 vaccine.

The chain links TRBV28 to TRBJ1-1; D is unresolved. This CDR3 contains 15 residues. V was clipped by 5 bases and J by 1 base, with 14 bases between them. The germline CDR1 and CDR2 sequences are MDHEN and SYDVKM. CDR3 DNA sequence: TGTGCCAGCAGTCCCGAGTTGACAACGAACACTGAAGCTTTCTTT. This gives the protein CASSPELTTNTEAFF.

The V and J genes are TRBV5-5 and TRBJ2-7; the match to TRBD2 covers 7 bases. Losses at the gene ends were 4 bases for V and 11 bases for J; bases not matched to a gene: 9. This CDR3 spans 12 amino acids. The V gene's germline CDR1 is SGHKS and CDR2 YYEKEE (reference sequence). For the CDR3, the DNA is TGTGCCAGCAGCCCCATTGGGGGGGAAGAGTACTTC. It is translated as CASSPIGGEEYF. Supplemented by reference TRBV5-5 and TRBJ2-7, the full variable domain reads DAGVTQSPTHLIKTRGQQVTLRCSPISGHKSVSWYQQVLGQGPQFIFQYYEKEERGRGNFPDRFSARQFPNYSSELNVNALLLGDSALYLCASSPIGGEEYFGPGTRLTVT.

As concerns this clone: A junction boundary mismatches the germline segment, possibly from a read error. The chain recombines TRBV30 with TRBJ2-7; D remains unclear. CDR1 is GTSNPN, CDR2 SVGIG, per germline (reference sequence). CDR3 length equals 16 residues. The CDR3 region is CAWSVKSSLASNEQYF. CDR3 coding DNA: TGTGCCTGGAGTGTTAAGAGCTCTCTCGCCTCCAACGAGCAGTACTTC.

CDR3 loop: CASLRAGTTGELFF. In DNA form, the CDR3 reads TGTGCCAGCCTCAGGGCAGGGACCACCGGGGAGCTGTTTTTT. V gene TRBV28 combines with J gene TRBJ2-2, with D perhaps matching TRBD1 or TRBD2 (5 bases each). This CDR3 comprises 14 residues. Germline assignment: CDR1 MDHEN and CDR2 SYDVKM. Trimming stripped 8 bases from V and 4 bases from J, with 14 bases between.

The V and J genes are TRBV7-2 and TRBJ2-2; no clear D. The CDR3 length is 12 residues. Between the trimmed V and J ends, which lost 2 bases and 7 bases, there was a span of 5 bases. Germline V gene data show CDR1 as SGHTA and CDR2 as FQGNSA. CDR3 nucleotides: TGTGCCAGCAGCTTATATATCGGGGAGCTGTTTTTT. This sequence encodes CASSLYIGELFF. Using reference TRBV7-2 and TRBJ2-2 for the parts outside the CDR3, the full variable domain is GAGVSQSPSNKVTEKGKDVELRCDPISGHTALYWYRQSLGQGLEFLIYFQGNSAPDKSGLPSDRFSAERTGGSVSTLTIQRTQQEDSAVYLCASSLYIGELFFGEGSRLTVL.

Of note for this clone: A read error may explain this, as a much larger clone is one base away. The chain joins TRBV7-2 to TRBJ1-1; D gene ambiguous. CDR1 SGHTA and CDR2 FQGNSA come from the germline V gene. The CDR3 has 13 residues. V was trimmed by 0 bases and J by 2 bases, leaving 4 bases between them. CDR3 nucleotides: TGTGCCAGCAGCTTAGCCGGTAACACTGAAGCTTTCTTT. Its protein is CASSLAGNTEAFF.

The rearrangement uses TRBV6-5 and TRBJ1-2; 9 bases map to TRBD1. This CDR3 has 15 residues. CDR1 and CDR2 from the germline V gene are MNHEY and SVGAGI. V trimming: 4 bases; J trimming: 8 bases; junction bases outside the gene matches: 11. The CDR3, as DNA: TGTGCCAGCAGTTTACCCTACTCCGGACAGGGGGGCTACACCTTC. This encodes CASSLPYSGQGGYTF.

As for this clone: Germline is not matched at one junction end, which may reflect a read error. The gene calls are TRBV7-7 and TRBJ2-1, with 12 bases fitting TRBD2. Germline lookup yields CDR1 SSHAT and CDR2 FNYEAQ (reference sequence). The CDR3 is 17 amino acids. This CDR3 reads CASSLEPSGGGYNEQFF. DNA for the CDR3: TGTGCTAGCAGCTTAGAACCTAGCGGGGGGGGCTACAATGAGCAGTTCTTC.

The rearrangement links TRBV9 to TRBJ2-3; the D call may be TRBD1 or TRBD2 (6 bases each). V was clipped by 3 bases and J by 0 bases, with 23 bases between them. The CDR3 loop spans 19 amino acids. Germline loops: CDR1 SGDLS, CDR2 YYNGEE. Here the CDR3 reads CASSGGAGAIAFSTDTQYF. For the CDR3, the DNA is TGTGCCAGCAGCGGGGGGGCGGGCGCCATAGCCTTTAGCACAGATACGCAGTATTTT.

This chain connects TRBV11-2 to TRBJ2-1, with 11 bases fitting TRBD2. The V segment lost 5 bases and the J segment 7 bases; nucleotides outside the gene matches: 4. Germline V gene data show CDR1 as SGHAT and CDR2 as FQNNGV. This CDR3 has 14 residues. The CDR3 DNA reads as TGTGCCAGCAGCCCCGGGACTAGCGGTAATGAGCAGTTCTTC. Protein sequence: CASSPGTSGNEQFF.

J is TRBJ1-2 and V is TRBV7-2; D perhaps matches TRBD1 (5 bases). Germline V gives CDR1 SGHTA, CDR2 FQGNSA. V was shortened by 3 bases and J by 3 bases, with 8 bases between the two germline ends. There are 13 residues in the CDR3. CDR3 sequence reads: CASSFGGYYGYTF. The CDR3 region has the DNA TGTGCCAGCAGCTTCGGGGGGTACTATGGCTACACCTTC.

The genes are TRBV10-1 and TRBJ2-1; 14 bases align to TRBD2. Trimming cost V 2 bases and J 7 bases; bases outside gene matches: 10. The CDR3 sequence is 18 residues long. Germline CDR1 WNHNN, CDR2 SYGVQD (reference sequence). The CDR3 nucleotides read TGCGCCAGCAGTGAGGACACCGGGACTAGCGGGGGTCTAAATGAGCAGTTCTTC. Translating gives CASSEDTGTSGGLNEQFF.

V and J are TRBV2 and TRBJ1-5, with unresolved D. V lost 2 bases and J lost 1, with 9 bases in between. The CDR3 runs to 15 residues. Germline lookup yields CDR1 SNHLY and CDR2 FYNNEI. In nucleotides, the CDR3 is TGTGCCAGCAGTGAATCCCGTGGGAGCAATCAGCCCCAGCATTTT. Protein: CASSESRGSNQPQHF.

The chain joins TRBV7-3 to TRBJ2-1, with D uncertain. Between the trimmed V and J ends, which lost 2 bases and 5 bases, there was a span of 10 bases. This CDR3 has 14 amino acids. The germline CDR1 and CDR2 sequences are SGHTA and FQGTGA. The CDR3 sequence: CASSLGPQNNEQFF. The CDR3 DNA sequence: TGTGCCAGCAGCTTAGGCCCGCAAAACAATGAGCAGTTCTTC.

The J gene is TRBJ1-1, the V gene TRBV7-2, with TRBD1 as a possible D gene (5 bases). Germline values: CDR1 SGHTA, CDR2 FQGNSA. V was trimmed by 3 bases and J by 4 bases, leaving 15 bases between them. CDR3 length equals 15 residues. This CDR3 reads CASSFPPGGGTEAFF. In DNA, the CDR3 is TGTGCCAGCAGCTTCCCCCCTGGGGGGGGCACTGAAGCTTTCTTT.

The chain couples TRBV7-2 to TRBJ2-1; tentatively, D is TRBD1 or TRBD2 (5 bases each). CDR3 length: 14 residues. V lost 0 bases, J lost 7 bases, and 10 bases lay in between. Germline CDR1 SGHTA, CDR2 FQGNSA. The chain's CDR3 is CASSLAGVGNEQFF. CDR3 nucleotide sequence: TGTGCCAGCAGCTTAGCGGGGGTGGGGAATGAGCAGTTCTTC.

The genes are TRBV20-1 and TRBJ2-5, with D uncertain. In germline, CDR1 is DFQATT, CDR2 SNEGSKA (reference sequence). CDR3 size: 14 residues. V dropped 3 bases and J dropped 1 base, with 12 bases sitting between them. CDR3 sequence reads: CSASPGWAQETQYF. In DNA form, the CDR3 reads TGCAGTGCTAGTCCAGGATGGGCCCAAGAGACCCAGTACTTC.

The chain couples TRBV6-2 or TRBV6-3 to TRBJ2-1; TRBD2 matches 9 bases. J was trimmed by 7 bases and V by 2 bases; bases with no gene match: 12. The CDR3 consists of 17 residues. From germline, CDR1 is MNHEY and CDR2 SVGEGT. The CDR3 bases are TGTGCCAGCAGTTACCCACCCCGCGGGGGGGCAGGGAATGAGCAGTTCTTC. Encoded protein: CASSYPPRGGAGNEQFF.

This CDR3 reads CASRRSGGSYEQYF. The CDR3 nucleotides are TGTGCCAGCCGCCGTAGTGGCGGCTCCTACGAGCAGTACTTC. The rearrangement uses TRBV7-2 and TRBJ2-7, with unresolved D. V lost 8 bases, J lost 0 bases, and 14 bases lay in between. This CDR3 comprises 14 residues. Germline assignment: CDR1 SGHTA and CDR2 FQGNSA.

Only one count was recorded for this clone. The chain carries TRBV7-9 and TRBJ1-1; no clear D gene. Trimming stripped 2 bases from V and 5 bases from J, with 3 bases between. The CDR3 consists of 11 residues. Per germline, CDR1 SEHNR and CDR2 FQNEAQ (reference sequence). As DNA, the CDR3 is TGTGCCAGCAGCTTAAGGACTGAAGCTTTCTTT. It yields the protein CASSLRTEAFF.